This T cell receptor (beta chain) was profiled in a study of PD-1 blockade in mismatch repair-deficient tumors. Study context: Patients had eleven to twelve mismatch repair-deficient cancer types, all previously treated and progressing. The study's findings and limits: Tumor-resident clones, often undetectable pretreatment in blood, expanded then contracted after pembrolizumab.

All patients were mismatch repair deficient, assessed by either PCR or immunohistochemistry. Sequencing used immunoSEQ multiplex PCR; TCRdb keeps in-frame clones, though not all of them. Here the sample spans just under 65,000 clones, 88% being singletons. Details on this clone: Its antigen remains unidentified.

This specimen consisted of peripheral blood, obtained 52 weeks after starting pembrolizumab. This TCR was recovered from an adult with mismatch repair-deficient cancer.

The CDR3 DNA reads as TGTGCCAGCAACCGGTTTGCCGATTACCAAGAGACCCAGTACTTC. This encodes CASNRFADYQETQYF. This sequence joins TRBV28 and TRBJ2-5; unclear D gene. V was trimmed by 7 bases and J by 0 bases, leaving 15 bases between them. CDR1 is MDHEN, CDR2 SYDVKM, per germline. The CDR3 spans 15 residues.